The rows below give T cell receptor beta chains drawn from one sample of a study of cytomegalovirus exposure and HLA in healthy donors. Sequencing was performed with immunoSEQ multiplex PCR; in TCRdb, only in-frame clones are kept and a portion is missing. The data contain roughly 150,000 clones, 82% of them seen just once; the ten biggest clones take up 3% to 4%. Sequenced input: PBMCs. Receptor source: a male donor in good health and CMV-seronegative. CDR3s include the opening cysteine and the closing phenylalanine or tryptophan. The D gene is left open where the match is weak. Part of the rows lack a size; the others show once, few, many or a class for expanded clones.

v_gene	j_gene	abundance	d_gene	CDR3nt	CDR3aa
TRBV19	TRBJ2-5	NA	TRBD2	TGTGCCAGTAGTAGAGAGACTAGCGGGAGGGCCCGGGAGACCCAGTACTTC	CASSRETSGRARETQYF
TRBV5-6	TRBJ2-3	NA	TRBD2	TGTGCCAGCAGAAAACTAGCGGGGGGGCCCCAAGATACGCAGTATTTT	CASRKLAGGPQDTQYF
TRBV7-7	TRBJ2-5	NA	NA	TGTGCTAGCAGCTTGACGACGCCGATCGCTGGGAAGGGGGAGACCCAGTACTTC	CASSLTTPIAGKGETQYF
TRBV5-1	TRBJ2-7	few	NA	TGCGCCAGCAGCTTGGTAGCGGCGGACGCTGGAGGTGAGCAGTACTTC	CASSLVAADAGGEQYF
TRBV2	TRBJ2-7	NA	NA	TGTGCCAGCAGTGAAACGGGGTACGAGCAGTACTTC	CASSETGYEQYF
TRBV19	TRBJ2-5	NA	TRBD2	TGTGCCAGTAGTAGCCTAGCGGAACCAGCAGGGGAGACCCAGTACTTC	CASSSLAEPAGETQYF
TRBV5-1	TRBJ1-3	NA	NA	TGCGCCAGCAGCTTGGGATTGGCAGGCTCTGGAAACACCATATATTTT	CASSLGLAGSGNTIYF
TRBV7-9	TRBJ1-4	once	TRBD1	TGTGCCAGCAGCTCAGGGGGTTTAGAGAAACTGTTTTTT	CASSSGGLEKLFF
TRBV29-1	TRBJ2-1	NA	TRBD2	TGCAGCGTTGTGATTAGCGGGGGGGGTTACAATGAGCAGTTCTTC	CSVVISGGGYNEQFF
TRBV6-5	TRBJ1-2	NA	NA	TGTGCCAGCAGTTTAAAACTCAGGGGAAACGTGTTGGGCTACACCTTC	CASSLKLRGNVLGYTF
TRBV28	TRBJ1-5	once	TRBD1	TGTGCCAGCAGCCCAGGGGGCACCGGCAATCAGCCCCAGCATTTT	CASSPGGTGNQPQHF
TRBV7-3	TRBJ2-1	NA	TRBD1	TGTGCCAGCAGCGTACTACAGGGGGCGGGAAATGAGCAGTTCTTC	CASSVLQGAGNEQFF
TRBV10-3	TRBJ2-7	NA	NA	TGTGCCATCAGTGAGTCGACTCAGGGGCGGGTGCACCGGGAGCAGTACTTC	CAISESTQGRVHREQYF
TRBV10-3	TRBJ2-7	NA	TRBD2	TGTGCCACCCATGGGACTAGCGACACGGATTTCTCCTACGAGCAGTACTTC	CATHGTSDTDFSYEQYF
TRBV19	TRBJ2-5	NA	NA	TGTGCCAGTAGTATAAGGGCAGGGGCGGGTGGGGAGACCCAGTACTTC	CASSIRAGAGGETQYF
TRBV4-1	TRBJ1-2	NA	NA	TGCGCCAGCAGCCAAGAAGACAGGACCTATGGCTACACCTTC	CASSQEDRTYGYTF
TRBV5-8	TRBJ2-5	NA	TRBD1	TGTGCCAGCAGCTTGATGGGACAGGGAGAGACCCAGTACTTC	CASSLMGQGETQYF
TRBV18	TRBJ2-2	NA	TRBD2	TGTGCCAGCTCTCCGAGGACTAGCGGGGGACCCGGGGAGCTGTTTTTT	CASSPRTSGGPGELFF
TRBV5-4	TRBJ1-1	NA	TRBD1	TGTGCCAGCAGCACTGACTGGACAGGGAAGAACACTGAAGCTTTCTTT	CASSTDWTGKNTEAFF
TRBV5-8	TRBJ2-7	NA	TRBD1	TGTGCCAGCAGCCCGTGGGACAGCACCTACGAGCAGTACTTC	CASSPWDSTYEQYF
TRBV30	TRBJ1-2	NA	TRBD1	TGTGCCTGGAGGATACAGGGGGCGCACGGCTACACCTTC	CAWRIQGAHGYTF
TRBV7-9	TRBJ1-5	NA	NA	TGTTCCAGCAGCCTACAGGGTAGCAATCAGCCCCAGCATTTT	CSSSLQGSNQPQHF
TRBV6-5	TRBJ1-2	NA	NA	TGTGCCAGCAGTTTTCCCCATCAACGGGGTTACACCTTC	CASSFPHQRGYTF
TRBV7-9	TRBJ2-7	once	NA	TGTGCCAGCAGCGGGGGAGGAAGGCAGGAGAGGGAGCAGTACTTC	CASSGGGRQEREQYF
TRBV28	TRBJ1-1	NA	NA	TGTGCCATAACAGGGATTCTGAACACTGAAGCTTTCTTT	CAITGILNTEAFF
TRBV6-1	TRBJ1-5	NA	NA	TGTGCCAGCAGTTCAGAGGCTCGGCAGCCCCAGCATTTT	CASSSEARQPQHF
TRBV6-5	TRBJ2-1	NA	TRBD1	TGTGCCAGCAGTGTCGGGACAGGGCCCAATGAGCAGTTCTTC	CASSVGTGPNEQFF
TRBV19	TRBJ1-5	NA	NA	TGTGCCAGTAGTGAGACAGCGGGGCCCCAGCATTTT	CASSETAGPQHF
TRBV5-5	TRBJ1-1	once	TRBD1	TGTGCCAGCAGCCCCCAGACAGGGATGAACACTGAAGCTTTCTTT	CASSPQTGMNTEAFF
TRBV19	TRBJ1-5	NA	NA	TGTGCCAGTAGTCCCGGAGATTATAGCAATCAGCCCCAGCATTTT	CASSPGDYSNQPQHF
TRBV6-1	TRBJ2-7	NA	TRBD1	TGTGCCAGCAGTGTCTTTGACAGGGGCATAGACGAGCAGTACTTC	CASSVFDRGIDEQYF
TRBV11-1	TRBJ2-7	NA	TRBD2	TGTGCCAGCCGGCGGGGGGTCCCGGGCGGCGAGCAGTACTTC	CASRRGVPGGEQYF
TRBV7-2	TRBJ2-4	NA	TRBD2	TGTGCCAGCAGCAGCGGGGGAAAAAACATTCAGTACTTC	CASSSGGKNIQYF
TRBV7-9	TRBJ2-1	few	NA	TGTGCCAGCAGCTTAAGAACCCCTCGCCCCAAGAGCTCCTACAATGAGCAGTTCTTC	CASSLRTPRPKSSYNEQFF
TRBV25-1	TRBJ1-3	NA	TRBD1	TGTGCCAGCAGTCCGACAGGGGGCTCTGGAAACACCATATATTTT	CASSPTGGSGNTIYF
TRBV11-2	TRBJ2-7	NA	NA	TGTGCCAGCAGCTTATGGGGGGGGGCAGGCGGTACCTACGAGCAGTACTTC	CASSLWGGAGGTYEQYF
TRBV10-3	TRBJ1-2	NA	NA	TGTGCCATCAGTGAGTCGGGGGCCCGCTACACCTTC	CAISESGARYTF
TRBV27	TRBJ2-1	NA	TRBD1	TGTGCCAGCAGTTTAACTCGACAGGGCCGGGCTTACAATGAGCAGTTCTTC	CASSLTRQGRAYNEQFF
TRBV4-1	TRBJ2-3	NA	TRBD1	TGCGCCAGCAGCCAAGATGGGACAGGGCTCACAGATACGCAGTATTTT	CASSQDGTGLTDTQYF
TRBV5-3	TRBJ2-7	few	TRBD2	TGTGCCAGAAATTGGGGGGGGACGGATCCCTACGAGCAGTACTTC	CARNWGGTDPYEQYF
TRBV7-6	TRBJ1-5	NA	TRBD1	TGTGCCAGCAGACGACATCAGGACAGGGGGAATCAGCCCCAGCATTTT	CASRRHQDRGNQPQHF
TRBV15	TRBJ2-7	NA	TRBD2	TGTGCCACCAGAAGGACTAGCGGGGGATGGGAGCAGTACTTC	CATRRTSGGWEQYF
TRBV4-1	TRBJ2-1	NA	NA	TGCGCCAGCAGCGGGGGGGCTTACAATGAGCAGTTCTTC	CASSGGAYNEQFF
TRBV4-2	TRBJ1-1	NA	TRBD1	TGTGCCAGCAGCCAAGAGTCCGGGACAGCGAACACTGAAGCTTTCTTT	CASSQESGTANTEAFF
TRBV19	TRBJ2-1	once	NA	TGTGCCAGTAGTATCGGGGGTTACATCTACAATGAGCAGTTCTTC	CASSIGGYIYNEQFF
TRBV7-8	TRBJ2-7	NA	NA	TGTGCCAGCAGCTTAGGAGTGGGGCGGCCGTACGAGCAGTACTTC	CASSLGVGRPYEQYF
TRBV9	TRBJ1-4	NA	NA	TGTGCCAGCAGCGTAGGATATGGGGGCGATAATGAAAAACTGTTTTTT	CASSVGYGGDNEKLFF